The clone carrying this T cell receptor beta chain was observed many times. Its matching antigen is unknown. CDR1 SGHAT and CDR2 FQDESV come from the germline V gene (reference sequence). This CDR3 contains 16 residues. V was trimmed by 1 base and J by 2 bases, leaving 11 bases between them. No cell sorting was done before RNA was extracted from the tissue. The data were obtained in a study of tumor and adjacent non-tumor tissue in lung cancer. Study-wide background: The cohort had roughly 11 adenocarcinoma, 2 squamous cell and 1 small cell patients. Each sample yielded 4 million to 4.5 million productive TCRbeta reads on average.

A modified ARM-PCR protocol with three rounds of nested PCR amplified TCRbeta. TCRdb redid the calling of the multiplex PCR reads with MiXCR, one entry per CDR3 protein. Of approximately 90,000 distinct CDR3 sequences listed, about 70% are singletons. Points from the study as a whole: TCR diversity was significantly greater in tumor than normal lung tissue. Top 100 clones took a larger repertoire share in normal lung.

The specimen was lung tumor tissue. The chain uses TRBV11-1 and TRBJ2-2; D possibly corresponds to TRBD2 (6 bases). The clonotype originates from a man in his 60s with non-small cell lung cancer. The CDR3 loop reads CASSLGRGLNTGELFF. The CDR3 DNA sequence: TGTGCCAGCAGCTTAGGGAGGGGCCTAAACACCGGGGAGCTGTTTTTT. The entire variable domain, with the rest obtained from reference TRBV11-1 and TRBJ2-2, is as follows: EAEVAQSPRYKITEKSQAVAFWCDPISGHATLYWYRQILGQGPELLVQFQDESVVDDSQLPKDRFSAERLKGVDSTLKIQPAELGDSAMYLCASSLGRGLNTGELFFGEGSRLTVL.